Included here is one T cell receptor (beta chain) sequence, with context. What it recognizes is unknown. The CDR3 is 19 amino acids. Germline loops: CDR1 LNHNV, CDR2 YYDKDF (reference sequence). V was pared by 2 bases and J by 1 base, with 15 bases of the junction left unmatched. Sequencing used immunoSEQ multiplex PCR; TCRdb keeps in-frame clones, though not all of them. This table holds 6,500 to 8,000 clones, over 95% found once. The sample comes from a study of T cell clonotyping in hematopoietic cell transplantation. Points from the study as a whole: After transplant, recipient diversity fell while pathologically expanded clonotypes grew through day 180.

The chain employs TRBV15 and TRBJ1-2, with 8 bases identical to TRBD1. The clonotype was recovered from a male patient aged 60 to 75 who had an allogeneic stem cell transplant from a related donor, so the T cells may come from the graft donor. Some clones in this sample may be carry-over from other donors' samples. The specimen was PBMCs, collected 30 days after allogeneic stem cell transplant. The CDR3 loop reads CATSRQTGVYSPHNYGYTF. DNA of the CDR3: TGTGCCACCAGCAGACAGACAGGGGTTTATTCCCCACATAACTATGGCTACACCTTC. Supplemented by reference TRBV15 and TRBJ1-2, the full variable domain reads DAMVIQNPRYQVTQFGKPVTLSCSQTLNHNVMYWYQQKSSQAPKLLFHYYDKDFNNEADTPDNFQSRRPNTSFCFLDIRSPGLGDTAMYLCATSRQTGVYSPHNYGYTFGSGTRLTVV.